This TCR beta chain was identified in a study of control samples from healthy donors and cancer patients. Some clones are missing from TCRdb's copy, which holds only in-frame ones; the method was immunoSEQ multiplex PCR. The sample yields roughly 84,000 clones, approximately 91% seen once. V shed 8 bases and J shed 5 bases, with 21 bases lying between them. This CDR3 comprises 15 residues. The V gene's germline CDR1 is MNHEY and CDR2 SVGAGI. Material: blood. The rearrangement joins TRBV6-5 to TRBJ2-5; possibly TRBD1 for D (6 bases). This TCR derives from a middle-aged man in good health. The CDR3 nucleotides read TGTGCCAGCCGAGTGGAACAGGGTTTTTGGGAGACCCAGTACTTC. Its translation: CASRVEQGFWETQYF.